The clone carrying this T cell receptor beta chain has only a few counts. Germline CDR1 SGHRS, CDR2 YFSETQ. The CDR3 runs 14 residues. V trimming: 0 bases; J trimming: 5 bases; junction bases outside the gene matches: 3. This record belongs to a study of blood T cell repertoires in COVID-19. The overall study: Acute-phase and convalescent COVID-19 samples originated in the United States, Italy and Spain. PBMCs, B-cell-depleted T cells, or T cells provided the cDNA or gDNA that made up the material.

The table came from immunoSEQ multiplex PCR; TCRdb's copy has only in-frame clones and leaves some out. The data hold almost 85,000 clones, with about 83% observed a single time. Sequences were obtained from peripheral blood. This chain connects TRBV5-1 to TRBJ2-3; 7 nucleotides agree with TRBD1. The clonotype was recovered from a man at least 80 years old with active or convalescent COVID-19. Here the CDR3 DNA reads TGCGCCAGCAGCTTGGAGCCAGGGGGAGATACGCAGTATTTT. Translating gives CASSLEPGGDTQYF.